The 10 T cell receptor beta chains below all came from one sample that was sequenced in a study of shared clonotypes between healthy human individuals. Libraries were prepared by immunoSEQ multiplex PCR; TCRdb keeps only in-frame clonotypes and omits some of them. The table shows roughly 660,000 clones, with roughly 91% occurring only once. The source material was memory CD8+ T cells from PBMCs. The subset is: CD45RO+ cells pooled with CCR7-negative TemRA cells. These TCRs come from a man younger than 35 in good health. Some clones in this sample may be carry-over from other donors' samples.

The chain uses TRBV6-5 and TRBJ2-3; the match to TRBD1 covers 9 bases. CDR1 and CDR2 from the germline V gene are MNHEY and SVGAGI. The CDR3 has 16 residues. The J segment lost 0 bases and the V segment lost 2 bases, leaving 3 bases of the junction unmatched. The CDR3: CASSYGTGPSTDTQYF. CDR3 DNA: TGTGCCAGCAGTTACGGGACAGGGCCTAGCACAGATACGCAGTATTTT.

The V gene is TRBV11-2, the J gene TRBJ2-3, with D perhaps matching TRBD1 (6 bases). The germline V and J ends were trimmed by 6 bases and 7 bases, with 8 bases remaining between them. CDR3 length: 11 amino acids. Germline CDR1 SGHAT, CDR2 FQNNGV. In nucleotides, the CDR3 is TGTGCCAGCAGGGACAGCAATACGCAGTATTTT. It encodes CASRDSNTQYF.

J is TRBJ2-7 and V is TRBV4-3; 9 bases fit TRBD1. The CDR3 spans 18 residues. Trimming cost V 0 bases and J 4 bases; bases outside gene matches: 13. Germline values: CDR1 LGHNA, CDR2 YSLEER. The CDR3 nucleotides read TGCGCCAGCAGCCAAGAGGTAACCGCCGGGACAGGGAGTTACGAGCAGTACTTC. Residues: CASSQEVTAGTGSYEQYF.

The chain uses TRBV5-1 and TRBJ2-7; TRBD2 matches at 7 bases. The CDR3 extends over 14 amino acids. V was clipped by 0 bases and J by 3 bases; unmatched bases: 3. CDR1 SGHRS and CDR2 YFSETQ come from the germline V gene. CDR3 nucleotides: TGCGCCAGCAGCTTGGAGCGGGACTACTACGAGCAGTACTTC. It translates to CASSLERDYYEQYF.

V usage is TRBV5-5 and J usage is TRBJ1-1; 7 bases map to TRBD1. CDR1 is SGHKS and CDR2 is YYEKEE in the germline V gene (reference sequence). This CDR3 is built from 14 residues. J lost 7 bases, V lost 1 base, and 7 bases had no gene match. This CDR3 is CASSLWGTEFEAFF. CDR3 sequence (DNA): TGTGCCAGCAGCTTGTGGGGGACAGAGTTTGAAGCTTTCTTT.

The count of this clone is one. A junction boundary mismatches the germline segment, possibly from a read error. This rearrangement joins TRBV11-2 to TRBJ2-1; no reliable D call. Germline V lookup: CDR1 SGHAT, CDR2 FQNNGV. This CDR3 has 12 residues. The CDR3 reads CASNLLNNEQFF. The CDR3 nucleotides are TGTGCCAGCAACTTACTAAACAATGAGCAGTTCTTC.

The chain links TRBV7-9 to TRBJ2-4; no reliable D call. The CDR3 extends over 16 amino acids. Germline V lookup: CDR1 SEHNR, CDR2 FQNEAQ (reference sequence). V gave up 5 bases and J gave up 2 bases, with 16 bases separating them. Here the CDR3 reads CASSPRSGEPKNIQYF. In nucleotides, the CDR3 is TGTGCCAGCAGCCCCAGGTCTGGGGAACCCAAAAACATTCAGTACTTC.

The CDR3 region is CASSPHRGGAYEQYF. The CDR3 DNA follows: TGTGCCAGCAGTCCCCACCGGGGCGGAGCCTACGAGCAGTACTTC. V usage is TRBV28 and J usage is TRBJ2-7; the D gene could be TRBD1 or TRBD2 (5 bases each). The ends were cut back, 5 bases at V and 2 bases at J, with 16 bases in the middle. The CDR3 extends over 15 amino acids. The germline V gene has CDR1 MDHEN and CDR2 SYDVKM.

This clone has a single count. V usage is TRBV11-2 and J usage is TRBJ2-1; no clear D gene. The V gene lost 1 base and the J gene lost 2 bases, with 6 bases spanning the gap. Germline V CDR1 and CDR2: SGHAT, FQNNGV. CDR3 size: 14 residues. CDR3 sequence (DNA): TGTGCCAGCAGCTTAGTAGGGCCCTACAATGAGCAGTTCTTC. This sequence encodes CASSLVGPYNEQFF. Full variable domain (missing parts from reference TRBV11-2 and TRBJ2-1): EAGVAQSPRYKIIEKRQSVAFWCNPISGHATLYWYQQILGQGPKLLIQFQNNGVVDDSQLPKDRFSAERLKGVDSTLKIQPAKLEDSAVYLCASSLVGPYNEQFFGPGTRLTVL.

This clone was picked up one time. In DNA, the CDR3 is TGTGCCAGCAGGGCAATTCCGGGACAGGGTGGCGGGGAGCTGTTTTTT. Translating gives CASRAIPGQGGGELFF. The chain uses TRBV7-8 and TRBJ2-2, with TRBD1 matching over 9 bases. Per germline, CDR1 SGHVS and CDR2 FQNEAQ. With V trimmed by 6 bases and J by 7 bases, 12 bases remained unmatched. The length of the CDR3 is 16 residues.